Shown below are 5 T cell receptor beta chains from a single sample sequenced in a study of blood T cells in healthy people across ages. With a J-beta primer mix and a sample-barcoded 5' primer, a second PCR ran about 6 to 11 cycles. TCRdb processed the 5' RACE reads anew with MiXCR; each CDR3 protein has one entry. The repertoire includes roughly 680,000 distinct CDR3 sequences, 40% to 65% of them detected once, and approximately 13% sits in the top ten. Sequenced sample: blood. These receptors were collected from a woman at least 80 years old in good health.

This clonotype was counted between two and nine times. CDR3 sequence reads: CSARGGSDYGYTF. The CDR3 coding sequence is TGCAGTGCTAGAGGGGGTTCCGACTATGGCTACACCTTC. This chain connects TRBV20-1 to TRBJ1-2; D gene unclear. V lost 1 base and J 3 bases, leaving 9 bases between the germline ends. CDR1 and CDR2 from the germline V gene are DFQATT and SNEGSKA (reference sequence). This CDR3 spans 13 amino acids.

Details on this clonotype: It may be a read error: a sequence one base away is much more abundant. V gene TRBV20-1 combines with J gene TRBJ2-5, with D hard to call. Between the trimmed V and J ends, which lost 0 bases and 11 bases, there was a span of 22 bases. Germline CDR1 is DFQATT and CDR2 is SNEGSKA (reference sequence). The CDR3 contains 15 residues. The CDR3 here is CSAREGRKVADEQYF. The CDR3, as DNA: TGCAGTGCTAGAGAGGGCAGGAAAGTGGCGGATGAGCAGTACTTC.

This clonotype turned up a few times. V usage is TRBV20-1 and J usage is TRBJ2-7, with 9 bases lining up with TRBD2. CDR1 DFQATT and CDR2 SNEGSKA come from the germline V gene (reference sequence). The CDR3 runs to 14 residues. V trimming: 3 bases; J trimming: 5 bases; junction bases outside the gene matches: 8. CDR3 DNA sequence: TGCAGTGCTAGTAACCCTAGCGGGGTGAACGAGCAGTACTTC. It specifies CSASNPSGVNEQYF.

Many counts were recorded for this clonotype. This sequence joins TRBV7-6 and TRBJ1-2; D call uncertain. With 0 bases removed from V and 8 bases from J, the gap between germline ends came to 13 bases. Germline V lookup: CDR1 SGHVS, CDR2 FNYEAQ. The CDR3 contains 14 residues. CDR3 bases: TGTGCCAGCAGCTTAGCGGAGGGTACTGGGGGCTACACCTTC. This encodes CASSLAEGTGGYTF.

Notes on this clonotype: One end of the junction fails to match germline, which may point to a read error. This chain connects TRBV20-1 to TRBJ2-7, with 7 bases aligning to TRBD2. From germline, CDR1 is DFQATT and CDR2 SNEGSKA (reference sequence). CDR3 length equals 12 residues. CDR3 protein: CSSSGYSYEQYF. CDR3 bases: TGCAGTTCTAGCGGATACTCCTACGAGCAGTACTTC.